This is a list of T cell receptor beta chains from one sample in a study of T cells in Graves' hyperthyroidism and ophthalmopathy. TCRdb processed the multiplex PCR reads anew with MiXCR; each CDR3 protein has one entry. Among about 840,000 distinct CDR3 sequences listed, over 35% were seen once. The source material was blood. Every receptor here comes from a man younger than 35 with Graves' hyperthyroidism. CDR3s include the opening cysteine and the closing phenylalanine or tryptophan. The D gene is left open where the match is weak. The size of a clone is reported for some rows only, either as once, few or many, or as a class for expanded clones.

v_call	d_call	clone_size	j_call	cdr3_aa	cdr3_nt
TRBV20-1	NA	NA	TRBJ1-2	CGGGANYGYTF	TGCGGGGGGGGAGCTAACTATGGCTACACCTTC
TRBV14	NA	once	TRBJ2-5	CASSYGSNPKYF	TGTGCCAGCAGTTACGGATCAAACCCCAAGTACTTC
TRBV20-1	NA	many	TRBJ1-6	CSASPQGDSPLHF	TGCAGTGCTAGTCCGCAGGGTGATTCACCCCTCCACTTT
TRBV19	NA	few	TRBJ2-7	CASSPAAASSYEQYF	TGTGCCAGTAGTCCTGCTGCGGCTAGCTCCTACGAGCAGTACTTC
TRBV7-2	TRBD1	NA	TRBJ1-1	CASSLGLRGITEAFF	TGTGCCAGCAGCTTAGGGCTCAGGGGGATTACTGAAGCTTTCTTT
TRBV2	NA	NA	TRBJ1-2	CASSAGRAGYTF	TGTGCCAGCAGTGCGGGTAGGGCTGGCTACACCTTC
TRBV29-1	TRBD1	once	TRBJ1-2	CSVTTGEGYGYTF	TGCAGCGTTACGACAGGGGAGGGATATGGCTACACCTTC
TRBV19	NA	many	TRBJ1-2	CASSMVGREGHGYTF	TGTGCCAGTAGTATGGTGGGCCGGGAGGGCCATGGCTACACCTTC
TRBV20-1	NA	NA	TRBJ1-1	CSARRGVDTEAFF	TGCAGTGCTAGGAGAGGGGTAGACACTGAAGCTTTCTTT
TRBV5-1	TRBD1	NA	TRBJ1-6	CASSAHRQGGGNSPLHF	TGCGCCAGCAGTGCCCACCGACAGGGTGGTGGAAATTCACCCCTCCACTTT
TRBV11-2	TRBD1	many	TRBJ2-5	CASRPTGAGETQYF	TGTGCCAGCAGACCAACAGGGGCGGGAGAGACCCAGTACTTC
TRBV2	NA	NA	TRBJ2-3	CASSLRRVDTQYF	TGTGCCAGCAGTTTAAGGAGGGTGGATACGCAGTATTTT
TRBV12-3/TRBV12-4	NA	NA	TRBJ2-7	CASSPGADSYEQYF	TGTGCCAGCAGTCCAGGGGCGGATTCCTACGAGCAGTACTTC
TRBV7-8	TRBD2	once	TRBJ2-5	CASSLQLAGVGETQYF	TGTGCCAGCAGCTTGCAGCTAGCGGGGGTAGGGGAGACCCAGTACTTC
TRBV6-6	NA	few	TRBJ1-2	CASSLFDGYTF	TGTGCCAGCAGTTTGTTTGATGGCTACACCTTC